This T cell receptor (beta chain) was profiled in a study of T-cell reconstitution after alpha-beta-depleted transplantation in children. Molecular barcoding with unique molecular identifiers was used for the TCRbeta library. TCRdb reprocessed the PCR reads via MiXCR and lists one record per CDR3 protein. The sample carries 500,000 to 600,000 distinct CDR3 sequences, 25% to 30% recorded once. The sequence derives from a boy under three years old with Wiskott-Aldrich syndrome, due to receive a stem cell transplant. Sequencing was performed on PBMCs, taken before TCRalphabeta/CD19-depleted stem cell transplant.

DNA of the CDR3: TGTGCCAGCAGCTTAGCGGCCACAGGGTACAATGAGCAGTTCTTC. It is translated as CASSLAATGYNEQFF. The chain is built from TRBV7-9 and TRBJ2-1, with D possibly TRBD1 on 6 matching bases. Germline V gene lookup returns CDR1 SEHNR and CDR2 FQNEAQ (reference sequence). CDR3 length: 15 residues. Trimming cost V 0 bases and J 4 bases, with 10 bases left between them.